This T cell receptor (beta chain) was retrieved from a study of T cell repertoires in cytomegalovirus infection. For the study at large: The study used recently identified HLA-C-restricted and well-studied HLA-B-restricted CMV epitopes. CMV infection plus the matching HLA type was flagged by public TCR beta signatures.

In TCRdb, the reads were re-called with MiXCR into one record per CDR3 protein. The sample holds around 800,000 distinct CDR3 sequences; approximately 30% are singletons and the top ten take over 10%. The germline V gene has CDR1 SGHAT and CDR2 FQNNGV. The CDR3 has 10 amino acids. Trimming pared 2 bases from V and 6 bases from J, leaving 2 bases between. General study points: HLA-C-restricted TCR beta clonotypes specific for CMV led the ex vivo response.

Turning to this clonotype: Its antigen remains unknown.

The specimen was cultured CD8+ T cells from PBMCs, collected from culture after CMV antigen stimulation. V is TRBV11-2 and J is TRBJ2-7; no clear D. This TCR derives from a human donor in good health (CMV status not recorded). Some clones in this sample may be carry-over from other donors' samples. The chain's CDR3 is CASSLSEQYF. In DNA, the CDR3 is TGTGCCAGCAGCTTAAGCGAGCAGTACTTC.